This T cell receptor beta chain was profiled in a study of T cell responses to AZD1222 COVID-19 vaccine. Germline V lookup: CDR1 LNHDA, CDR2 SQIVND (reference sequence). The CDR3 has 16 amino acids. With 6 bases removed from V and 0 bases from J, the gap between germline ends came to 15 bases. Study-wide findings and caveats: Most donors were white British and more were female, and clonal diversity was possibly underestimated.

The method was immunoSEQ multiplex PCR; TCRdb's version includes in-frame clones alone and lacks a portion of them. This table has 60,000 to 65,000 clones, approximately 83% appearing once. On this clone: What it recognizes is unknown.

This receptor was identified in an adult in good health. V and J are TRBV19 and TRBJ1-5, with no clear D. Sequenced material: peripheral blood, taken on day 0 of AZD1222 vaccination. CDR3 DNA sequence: TGTGCCAGTAGCCAGGATCAAGGATATAGCAATCAGCCCCAGCATTTT. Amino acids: CASSQDQGYSNQPQHF.